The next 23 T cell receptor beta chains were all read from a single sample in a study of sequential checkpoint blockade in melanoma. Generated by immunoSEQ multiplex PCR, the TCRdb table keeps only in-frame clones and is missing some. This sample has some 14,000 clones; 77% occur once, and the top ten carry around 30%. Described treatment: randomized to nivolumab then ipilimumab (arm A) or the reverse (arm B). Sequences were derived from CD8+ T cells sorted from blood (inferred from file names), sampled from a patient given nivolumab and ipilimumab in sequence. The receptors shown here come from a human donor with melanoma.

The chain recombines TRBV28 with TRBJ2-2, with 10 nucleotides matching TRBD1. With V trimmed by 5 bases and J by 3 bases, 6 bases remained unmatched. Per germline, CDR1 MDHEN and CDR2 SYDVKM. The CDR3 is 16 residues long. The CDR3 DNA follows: TGTGCCAGCAGTCAACGACAGGGGGCGCACACCGGGGAGCTGTTTTTT. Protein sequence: CASSQRQGAHTGELFF.

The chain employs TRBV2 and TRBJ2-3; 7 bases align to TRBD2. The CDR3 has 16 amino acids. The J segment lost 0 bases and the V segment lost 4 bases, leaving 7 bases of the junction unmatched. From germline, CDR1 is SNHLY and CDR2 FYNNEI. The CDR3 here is CASSGLGGTSTDTQYF. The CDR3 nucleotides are TGTGCCAGCAGTGGCCTCGGGGGGACTAGCACAGATACGCAGTATTTT.

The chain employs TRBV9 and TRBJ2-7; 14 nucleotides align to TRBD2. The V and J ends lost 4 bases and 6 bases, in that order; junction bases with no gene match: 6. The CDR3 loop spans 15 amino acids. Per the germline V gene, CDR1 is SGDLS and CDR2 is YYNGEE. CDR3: CASSLRGLAGGEQYF. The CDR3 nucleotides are TGTGCCAGCAGCCTAAGAGGACTAGCGGGAGGCGAGCAGTACTTC. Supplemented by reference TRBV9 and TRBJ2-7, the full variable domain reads DSGVTQTPKHLITATGQRVTLRCSPRSGDLSVYWYQQSLDQGLQFLIQYYNGEERAKGNILERFSAQQFPDLHSELNLSSLELGDSALYFCASSLRGLAGGEQYFGPGTRLTVT.

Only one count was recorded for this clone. The CDR3 loop reads CASSPLRAGLRETQYF. The CDR3, as DNA: TGTGCCAGCAGCCCCCTGCGGGCGGGCCTGAGGGAGACCCAGTACTTC. V and J are TRBV7-9 and TRBJ2-5; D might be TRBD2 (5 bases). CDR1 and CDR2 (germline): SEHNR, FQNEAQ (reference sequence). Trimming removed 5 bases at V and 5 bases at J, with 21 bases between. The CDR3 runs to 16 residues.

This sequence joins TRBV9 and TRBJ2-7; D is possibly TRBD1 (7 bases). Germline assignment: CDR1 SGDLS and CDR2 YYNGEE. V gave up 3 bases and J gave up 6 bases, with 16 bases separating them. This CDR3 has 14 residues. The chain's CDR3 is CASSGRDSGVEQYF. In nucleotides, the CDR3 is TGTGCCAGCAGCGGGAGGGACAGCGGCGTCGAGCAGTACTTC. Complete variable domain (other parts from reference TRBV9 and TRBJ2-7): DSGVTQTPKHLITATGQRVTLRCSPRSGDLSVYWYQQSLDQGLQFLIQYYNGEERAKGNILERFSAQQFPDLHSELNLSSLELGDSALYFCASSGRDSGVEQYFGPGTRLTVT.

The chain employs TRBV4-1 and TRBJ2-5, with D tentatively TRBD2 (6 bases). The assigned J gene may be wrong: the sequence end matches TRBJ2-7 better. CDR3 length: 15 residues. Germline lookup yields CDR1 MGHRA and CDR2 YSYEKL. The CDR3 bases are TGCGCCAGCAGCCAAGGCGGGGCAGCCTCCTACGAGCAGTACTTC. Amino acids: CASSQGGAASYEQYF.

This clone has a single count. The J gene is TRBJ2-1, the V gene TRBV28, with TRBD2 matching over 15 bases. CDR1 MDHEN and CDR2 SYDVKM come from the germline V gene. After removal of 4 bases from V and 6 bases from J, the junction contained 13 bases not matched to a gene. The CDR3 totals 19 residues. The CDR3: CASSSSLGLAGGIFNEQFF. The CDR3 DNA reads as TGTGCCAGCAGTTCCTCCTTGGGACTAGCGGGAGGTATCTTCAATGAGCAGTTCTTC. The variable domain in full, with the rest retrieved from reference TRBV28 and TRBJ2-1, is DVKVTQSSRYLVKRTGEKVFLECVQDMDHENMFWYRQDPGLGLRLIYFSYDVKMKEKGDIPEGYSVSREKKERFSLILESASTNQTSMYLCASSSSLGLAGGIFNEQFFGPGTRLTVL.

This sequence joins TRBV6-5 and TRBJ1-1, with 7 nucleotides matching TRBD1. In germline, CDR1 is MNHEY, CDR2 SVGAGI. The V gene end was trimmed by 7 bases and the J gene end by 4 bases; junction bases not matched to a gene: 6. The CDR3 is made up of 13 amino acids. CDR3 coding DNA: TGTGCCAGCATTCGAACAGGGGCCACTGAAGCTTTCTTT. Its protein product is CASIRTGATEAFF.

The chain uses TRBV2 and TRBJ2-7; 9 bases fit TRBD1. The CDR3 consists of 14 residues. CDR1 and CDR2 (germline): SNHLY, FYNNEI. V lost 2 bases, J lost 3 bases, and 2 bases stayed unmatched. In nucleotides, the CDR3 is TGTGCCAGCAGTGAAACGACAGGGGGCTACGAGCAGTACTTC. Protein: CASSETTGGYEQYF.

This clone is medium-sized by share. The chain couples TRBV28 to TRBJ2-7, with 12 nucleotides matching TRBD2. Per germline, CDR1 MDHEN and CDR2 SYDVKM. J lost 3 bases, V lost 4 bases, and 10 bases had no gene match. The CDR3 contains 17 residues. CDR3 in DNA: TGTGCCAGCAGTTCCCGCCTAGCGGGAGGGCCTAACTACGAGCAGTACTTC. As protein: CASSSRLAGGPNYEQYF.

The CDR3 coding sequence is TGTGCCAGCAGTGACTCCGCTAGCGGGAGATTGTACTTC. The encoded protein is CASSDSASGRLYF. The gene calls are TRBV6-4 and TRBJ2-7, with TRBD2 matching over 10 bases. V lost 0 bases to trimming and J lost 12 bases; unmatched junction nucleotides: 5. The CDR3 loop spans 13 amino acids. Germline CDR1 and CDR2: MRHNA and SNTAGT.

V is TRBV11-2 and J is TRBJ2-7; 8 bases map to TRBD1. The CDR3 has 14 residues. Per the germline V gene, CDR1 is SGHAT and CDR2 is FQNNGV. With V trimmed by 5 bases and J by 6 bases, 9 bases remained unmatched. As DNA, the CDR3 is TGTGCCAGCAGCCGCGAGACAGGGGTAGGCGAGCAGTACTTC. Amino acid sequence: CASSRETGVGEQYF. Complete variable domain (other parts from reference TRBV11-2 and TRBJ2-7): EAGVAQSPRYKIIEKRQSVAFWCNPISGHATLYWYQQILGQGPKLLIQFQNNGVVDDSQLPKDRFSAERLKGVDSTLKIQPAKLEDSAVYLCASSRETGVGEQYFGPGTRLTVT.

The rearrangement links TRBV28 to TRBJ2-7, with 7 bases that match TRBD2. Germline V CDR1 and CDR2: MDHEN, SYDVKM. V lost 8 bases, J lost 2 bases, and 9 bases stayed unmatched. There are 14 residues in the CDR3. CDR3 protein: CASSRASGTYEQYF. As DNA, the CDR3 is TGTGCCAGCTCTCGGGCTAGCGGAACCTACGAGCAGTACTTC. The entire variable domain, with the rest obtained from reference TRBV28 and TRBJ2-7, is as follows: DVKVTQSSRYLVKRTGEKVFLECVQDMDHENMFWYRQDPGLGLRLIYFSYDVKMKEKGDIPEGYSVSREKKERFSLILESASTNQTSMYLCASSRASGTYEQYFGPGTRLTVT.

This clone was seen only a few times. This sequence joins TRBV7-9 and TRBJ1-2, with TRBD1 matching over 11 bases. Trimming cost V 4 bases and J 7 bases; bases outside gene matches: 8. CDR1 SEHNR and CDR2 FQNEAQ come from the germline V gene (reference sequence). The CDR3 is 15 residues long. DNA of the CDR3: TGTGCCAGCAGCTGGATGGACAGGGGGCAAGTTGGCTACACCTTC. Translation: CASSWMDRGQVGYTF.

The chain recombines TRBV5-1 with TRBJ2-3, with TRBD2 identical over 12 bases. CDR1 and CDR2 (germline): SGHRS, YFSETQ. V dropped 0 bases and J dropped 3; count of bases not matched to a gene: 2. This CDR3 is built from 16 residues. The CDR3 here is CASSLDGTSGTDTQYF. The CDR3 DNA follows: TGCGCCAGCAGCTTGGATGGGACTAGCGGGACAGATACGCAGTATTTT.

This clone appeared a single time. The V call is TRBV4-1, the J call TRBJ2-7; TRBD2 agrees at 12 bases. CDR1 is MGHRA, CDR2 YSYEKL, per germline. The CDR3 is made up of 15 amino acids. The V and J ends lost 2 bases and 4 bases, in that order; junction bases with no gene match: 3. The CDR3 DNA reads TGCGCCAGCAGCCAACTGACTAGCGGGGGTTACGAGCAGTACTTC. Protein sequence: CASSQLTSGGYEQYF.

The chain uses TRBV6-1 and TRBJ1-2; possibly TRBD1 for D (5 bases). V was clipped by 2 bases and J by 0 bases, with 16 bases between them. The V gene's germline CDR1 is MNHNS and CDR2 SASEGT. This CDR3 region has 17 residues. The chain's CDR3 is CASSESVGHGPNYGYTF. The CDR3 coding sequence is TGTGCCAGCAGTGAATCCGTGGGGCATGGTCCTAACTATGGCTACACCTTC.

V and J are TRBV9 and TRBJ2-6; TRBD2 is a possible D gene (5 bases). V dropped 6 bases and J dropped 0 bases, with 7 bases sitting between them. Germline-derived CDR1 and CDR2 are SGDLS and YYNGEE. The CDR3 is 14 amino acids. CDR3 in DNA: TGTGCCAGCAAAGGGAGCTCTGGGGCCAACGTCCTGACTTTC. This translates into CASKGSSGANVLTF.

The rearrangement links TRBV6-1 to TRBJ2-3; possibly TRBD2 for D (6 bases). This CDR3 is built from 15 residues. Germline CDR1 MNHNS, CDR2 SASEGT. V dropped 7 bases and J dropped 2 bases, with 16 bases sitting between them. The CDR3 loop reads CASTPGTSSTDTQYF. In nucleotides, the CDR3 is TGTGCCAGCACCCCAGGGACTTCTTCCACAGATACGCAGTATTTT.

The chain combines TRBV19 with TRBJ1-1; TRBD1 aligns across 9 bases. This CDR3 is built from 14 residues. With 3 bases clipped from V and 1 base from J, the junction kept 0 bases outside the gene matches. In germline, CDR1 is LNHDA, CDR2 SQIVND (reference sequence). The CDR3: CASSMGQGNTEAFF. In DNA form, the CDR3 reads TGTGCCAGTAGTATGGGACAGGGGAACACTGAAGCTTTCTTT. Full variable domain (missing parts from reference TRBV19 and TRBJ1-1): DGGITQSPKYLFRKEGQNVTLSCEQNLNHDAMYWYRQDPGQGLRLIYYSQIVNDFQKGDIAEGYSVSREKKESFPLTVTSAQKNPTAFYLCASSMGQGNTEAFFGQGTRLTVV.

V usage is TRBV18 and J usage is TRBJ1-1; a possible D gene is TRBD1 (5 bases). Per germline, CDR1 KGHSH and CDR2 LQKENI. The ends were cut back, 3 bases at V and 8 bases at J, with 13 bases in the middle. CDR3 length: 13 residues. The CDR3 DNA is TGTGCCAGCTCACCTACAGGTATAGGAGAAGCTTTCTTT. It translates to CASSPTGIGEAFF.

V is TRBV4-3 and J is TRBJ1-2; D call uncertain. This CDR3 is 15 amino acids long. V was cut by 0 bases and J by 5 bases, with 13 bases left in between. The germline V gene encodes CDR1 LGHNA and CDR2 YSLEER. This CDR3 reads CASSQDLSQVYGYTF. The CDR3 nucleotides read TGCGCCAGCAGCCAAGATCTGAGTCAGGTGTATGGCTACACCTTC.

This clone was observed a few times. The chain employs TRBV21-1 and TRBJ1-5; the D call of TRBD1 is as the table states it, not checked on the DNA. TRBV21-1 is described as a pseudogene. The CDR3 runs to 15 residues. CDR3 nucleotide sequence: TGTGCCAGCAGCAAAGGAGGACAGGGATTTTGGTCCCAGCATTTT. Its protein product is CASSKGGQGFWSQHF.